Below are 14 T cell receptor beta chains sequenced from a single sample in a study of PD-1 blockade in classical Hodgkin lymphoma. The table came from immunoSEQ multiplex PCR; TCRdb's copy has only in-frame clones and leaves some out. The sample yields 100,000 or so clones, more than 85% seen once. The sample's time point: cycle 4 day 1 (C4D1), after five to seven weeks of nivolumab. All the patients suffered relapse after autologous stem cell transplantation, and brentuximab vedotin exposure differed. This sample comprised peripheral blood mononuclear cells (PBMCs), obtained before the fourth cycle of nivolumab. Every receptor here comes from a human donor with classical Hodgkin lymphoma.

The rearrangement links TRBV27 to TRBJ1-1; tentatively, D is TRBD1 (6 bases). The V gene's germline CDR1 is MNHEY and CDR2 SMNVEV (reference sequence). CDR3 size: 12 residues. The V end lost 5 bases, the J end lost 6 bases, and 10 bases lay between the germline ends. CDR3 region: CASSTGRAEAFF. CDR3 nucleotides: TGTGCCAGCAGTACAGGGAGGGCTGAAGCTTTCTTT.

This sequence joins TRBV6-5 and TRBJ2-7, with 10 bases fitting TRBD2. The CDR3 extends over 15 amino acids. V was clipped by 2 bases and J by 2 bases; unmatched bases: 3. Germline CDR1 and CDR2: MNHEY and SVGAGI. CDR3: CASSYGLAGAYEQYF. The DNA for the CDR3 is TGTGCCAGCAGTTACGGGCTAGCGGGAGCCTACGAGCAGTACTTC.

V and J are TRBV5-5 and TRBJ2-3; tentatively, D is TRBD2 (5 bases). Trimming left V 3 bases short and J 3 bases short, with 8 bases between. The length of the CDR3 is 13 residues. CDR1 SGHKS and CDR2 YYEKEE come from the germline V gene (reference sequence). CDR3 residues: CASSSRGTDTQYF. CDR3 in DNA: TGTGCCAGCAGCTCCCGGGGTACAGATACGCAGTATTTT.

This chain links TRBV28 with TRBJ1-3, with D possibly being TRBD1 (5 bases). V was pared by 8 bases and J by 0 bases, with 14 bases between. Germline V gene data show CDR1 as MDHEN and CDR2 as SYDVKM. The CDR3 spans 15 residues. The CDR3 loop is CASERGVSSGNTIYF. For the CDR3, the DNA is TGTGCCAGCGAGCGGGGGGTCAGCTCTGGAAACACCATATATTTT.

This clone was counted a few times. The V and J genes are TRBV7-9 and TRBJ2-7; TRBD2 agrees at 8 bases. Per germline, CDR1 SEHNR and CDR2 FQNEAQ (reference sequence). V lost 4 bases to trimming and J lost 2 bases; unmatched junction nucleotides: 4. This CDR3 contains 14 residues. The CDR3 region has the DNA TGTGCCAGCAGCTCTGGGCGGGAGGCCTACGAGCAGTACTTC. Its protein product is CASSSGREAYEQYF. Filled out from reference TRBV7-9 and TRBJ2-7, the complete variable domain reads DTGVSQNPRHKITKRGQNVTFRCDPISEHNRLYWYRQTLGQGPEFLTYFQNEAQLEKSRLLSDRFSAERPKGSFSTLEIQRTEQGDSAMYLCASSSGREAYEQYFGPGTRLTVT.

V and J are TRBV16 and TRBJ1-2; D is possibly TRBD1 (5 bases). Trimming took 0 bases from V and 5 from J, leaving 7 bases between them. In germline, CDR1 is KGHSY, CDR2 FQNENV. The CDR3 contains 13 residues. CDR3 sequence reads: CASSQSDSYGYTF. CDR3 nucleotides: TGTGCCAGCAGCCAATCAGACAGTTATGGCTACACCTTC.

This clone was recorded once. This chain links TRBV10-1 with TRBJ2-7; either TRBD1 or TRBD2 may fit D (5 bases each). CDR1 is WNHNN, CDR2 SYGVQD, per germline (reference sequence). V dropped 0 bases and J dropped 3 bases, with 12 bases sitting between them. The length of the CDR3 is 15 residues. This CDR3 reads CASSESTGPVYEQYF. CDR3 nucleotides: TGCGCCAGCAGTGAGTCGACGGGACCAGTCTACGAGCAGTACTTC.

The gene calls are TRBV6-4 and TRBJ2-1, with D possibly being TRBD2 (6 bases). The germline V gene encodes CDR1 MRHNA and CDR2 SNTAGT. The CDR3 is made up of 15 amino acids. V lost 5 bases and J 4 bases, leaving 15 bases between the germline ends. For the CDR3, the DNA is TGTGCCAGCAGTACCACTTGGGGAGGTTACAATGAGCAGTTCTTC. Translation: CASSTTWGGYNEQFF.

This clone was seen a single time. The CDR3 protein is CASQEGRSSGNTIYF. DNA for the CDR3: TGTGCCAGCCAAGAGGGACGGAGCTCTGGAAACACCATATATTTT. The rearrangement joins TRBV9 to TRBJ1-3; possible D gene TRBD1, 5 bases. The CDR3 contains 15 residues. Trimming took off 7 bases at V and 0 bases at J, with 14 bases between the two ends. Germline CDR1 is SGDLS and CDR2 is YYNGEE.

CDR3 DNA sequence: TGTGCCAGCAGCTTGGGAGCGGGAGCCTCCTACGAGCAGTACTTC. Amino acid sequence: CASSLGAGASYEQYF. The V and J genes are TRBV7-3 and TRBJ2-7; 8 nucleotides match TRBD2. Germline-derived CDR1 and CDR2 are SGHTA and FQGTGA. Germline trimming cut 3 bases from V and 0 bases from J; bases unmatched to any gene: 4. The CDR3 runs 15 residues.

This chain joins TRBV2 and TRBJ2-7; 8 nucleotides line up with TRBD1. Trimming took 7 bases from V and 0 from J; bases not matched to a gene: 5. CDR1 is SNHLY and CDR2 is FYNNEI in the germline V gene. The length of the CDR3 is 14 residues. CDR3 bases: TGTGCCAGCACCAGGGGGCGGGGCTCCTACGAGCAGTACTTC. It encodes CASTRGRGSYEQYF.

This chain connects TRBV6-1 to TRBJ1-6; D is undetermined. V lost 1 base to trimming and J lost 7 bases, with 14 bases between them. The V gene's germline CDR1 is MNHNS and CDR2 SASEGT. This CDR3 contains 16 residues. The CDR3, as DNA: TGTGCCAGCAGTGAAGTGGCCGTATTAGAAAATTCACCCCTCCACTTT. Protein: CASSEVAVLENSPLHF.

The chain joins TRBV6-5 to TRBJ1-5; D ambiguous. The CDR3 runs to 15 residues. V was trimmed by 6 bases and J by 2 bases, leaving 14 bases between them. Germline-derived CDR1 and CDR2 are MNHEY and SVGAGI. CDR3 residues: CASRTAAGGNQPQHF. CDR3 sequence (DNA): TGTGCCAGCAGAACAGCTGCCGGGGGCAATCAGCCCCAGCATTTT.

The genes are TRBV29-1 and TRBJ1-1; weak D call: TRBD1 (5 bases). The CDR3 length is 15 residues. The germline gives CDR1 SQVTM, CDR2 ANQGSEA. The V end lost 3 bases, the J end lost 4 bases, and 18 bases lay between the germline ends. CDR3: CSVELTTGAPTEAFF. The CDR3 DNA follows: TGCAGCGTTGAGCTAACAACAGGTGCCCCCACTGAAGCTTTCTTT.